Presented here are 4 T cell receptor beta chains from one specimen sequenced in a study of low-dose radiotherapy and immunotherapy resistance in tumors. Both TCRalpha and TCRbeta chains were reverse transcribed with V-gene-specific primers. Over approximately 19 PCR cycles, TCRs were amplified from a constant-region primer and V-primer adapter. TCRdb processed the reads anew with MiXCR; each CDR3 protein has one entry. The profile shows about 11,000 distinct CDR3 sequences, about 62% of them singletons. The receptor set was obtained from a human donor with advanced metastatic prostate, ovarian, gallbladder or colorectal cancer (not recorded which). This table probably holds off-target reads from a library built for another chain.

This clonotype was detected only a few times. V usage is TRBV5-1 and J usage is TRBJ2-2, with 9 bases identical to TRBD2. Trimming at V came to 0 bases and at J to 2 bases, leaving 14 bases not matched to a gene. Germline V CDR1 and CDR2: SGHRS, YFSETQ. The CDR3 consists of 20 residues. CDR3 residues: CASSLAGRLRAGGNTGELFF. CDR3 coding DNA: TGCGCCAGCAGCTTGGCCGGAAGGCTCCGAGCGGGAGGAAACACCGGGGAGCTGTTTTTT.

This clonotype was counted only a few times. The chain has TRBV4-2 and TRBJ2-1, with TRBD2 matching over 10 bases. The junction had 3 bases not matched to a gene; V was cut back by 1 base and J by 3 bases. This CDR3 has 16 residues. The germline V gene has CDR1 LGHNA and CDR2 YNFKEQ. The CDR3 coding sequence is TGTGCCAGCAGCCAAGGTGGACTAGCGGACTACAATGAGCAGTTCTTC. Protein: CASSQGGLADYNEQFF.

This clonotype occurred a few times. The chain links TRBV21-1 to TRBJ2-3; the table's TRBD2 call for D was not verified on the DNA. TRBV21-1 is termed a pseudogene. This CDR3 has 18 amino acids. Here the CDR3 reads CASSKARLAGGSTDTQYF. The DNA for the CDR3 is TGTGCCAGCAGCAAAGCCCGACTAGCGGGCGGGAGCACAGATACGCAGTATTTT.

The chain links TRBV4-2 to TRBJ2-1; 8 nucleotides line up with TRBD2. The V gene end was trimmed by 0 bases and the J gene end by 7 bases; junction bases not matched to a gene: 8. The CDR3 runs to 16 residues. Germline V gene lookup returns CDR1 LGHNA and CDR2 YNFKEQ. Here the CDR3 DNA reads TGTGCCAGCAGCCAAGATTCAGGACTAGCTTTTAATGAGCAGTTCTTC. The encoded protein is CASSQDSGLAFNEQFF.